The clone carrying this T cell receptor (beta chain) has only a few counts. The data derive from a study of response to subunit inactivated influenza vaccine. TCRdb re-called the RT-PCR reads with MiXCR, one entry per CDR3 protein. The profile shows a few hundred thousand distinct CDR3 sequences, 20% to 25% of them singletons. J was trimmed by 4 bases and V by 5 bases; bases with no gene match: 6. The CDR3 has 14 amino acids. CDR1 MDHEN and CDR2 SYDVKM come from the germline V gene. The V and J genes are TRBV28 and TRBJ2-3, with TRBD2 matching 7 bases. This sequence originates from a man aged 50 to 69 who received an inactivated influenza vaccine. The sequenced sample was PBMCs from blood, obtained less than 22 months after vaccination. The DNA of the CDR3 is TGTGCCAGCAGTCAGGGACGGGGGGCAGATACGCAGTATTTT. Protein product: CASSQGRGADTQYF.